One sample yielded the 21 T cell receptor beta chains listed below, sequenced in a study of cytomegalovirus exposure and HLA in healthy donors. 13 Jbeta primers and 60 Vbeta primers were used for the PCR. Sequencing was performed with immunoSEQ multiplex PCR; in TCRdb, only in-frame clones are kept and a portion is missing. This table holds approximately 270,000 clones, 80% found once. Sequenced sample: PBMCs. Receptor source: a girl under 10 years old in good health and CMV-seronegative.

The rearrangement joins TRBV28 to TRBJ1-1; no clear D. Germline assignment: CDR1 MDHEN and CDR2 SYDVKM. The germline V and J ends were trimmed by 6 bases and 5 bases, with 10 bases remaining between them. CDR3 length: 12 amino acids. For the CDR3, the DNA is TGTGCCAGCAGCAACCAGGAAACTGAAGCTTTCTTT. Protein: CASSNQETEAFF.

The V gene is TRBV19, the J gene TRBJ1-2, with 9 positions matching TRBD1. This CDR3 is built from 15 residues. Germline V gene sequence: CDR1 LNHDA, CDR2 SQIVND (reference sequence). The ends lost 5 bases at V and 3 bases at J; junction bases unmatched: 7. This CDR3 reads CASSWGTGPHYGYTF. As DNA, the CDR3 is TGTGCCAGTAGTTGGGGGACAGGGCCACACTATGGCTACACCTTC. The full variable domain, its missing parts supplied by reference TRBV19 and TRBJ1-2, is DGGITQSPKYLFRKEGQNVTLSCEQNLNHDAMYWYRQDPGQGLRLIYYSQIVNDFQKGDIAEGYSVSREKKESFPLTVTSAQKNPTAFYLCASSWGTGPHYGYTFGSGTRLTVV.

The chain couples TRBV7-9 to TRBJ2-7; possibly TRBD1 for D (6 bases). Germline CDR1 is SEHNR and CDR2 is FQNEAQ (reference sequence). The CDR3 extends over 16 amino acids. Trimming removed 4 bases at V and 0 bases at J, with 16 bases between. The chain's CDR3 is CASSSSLRGDSYEQYF. The CDR3 nucleotides are TGTGCCAGCAGCTCAAGTCTCAGGGGTGACTCCTACGAGCAGTACTTC.

V is TRBV6-1 and J is TRBJ2-7, with TRBD1 matching over 8 bases. V lost 2 bases, J lost 1 base, and 7 bases stayed unmatched. The germline gives CDR1 MNHNS, CDR2 SASEGT. This CDR3 region has 16 residues. Here the CDR3 reads CASSEWGTGISYEQYF. The CDR3 nucleotides read TGTGCCAGCAGTGAATGGGGGACAGGTATTTCCTACGAGCAGTACTTC.

This chain uses TRBV28 with TRBJ1-5; no definite D call. The CDR3 has 13 residues. V lost 6 bases to trimming and J lost 2 bases, with 8 bases between them. Germline V lookup: CDR1 MDHEN, CDR2 SYDVKM. The CDR3 sequence: CASSGEGNQPQHF. The CDR3 DNA sequence: TGTGCCAGCAGCGGTGAAGGCAATCAGCCCCAGCATTTT.

The chain combines TRBV15 with TRBJ2-1; D is perhaps TRBD1 (6 bases). Germline assignment: CDR1 LNHNV and CDR2 YYDKDF (reference sequence). The CDR3 is 12 residues long. V dropped 2 bases and J dropped 9 bases, with 8 bases sitting between them. Here the CDR3 reads CATSRQGREQFF. Here the CDR3 DNA reads TGTGCCACCAGCAGACAGGGGCGTGAGCAGTTCTTC.

The chain has TRBV5-1 and TRBJ1-1, with 7 bases matching TRBD1. J gave up 1 base and V 0 bases, and 0 bases lay outside the gene matches. Germline lookup yields CDR1 SGHRS and CDR2 YFSETQ. CDR3 length: 14 amino acids. CDR3 protein: CASSLEGANTEAFF. For the CDR3, the DNA is TGCGCCAGCAGCTTGGAGGGGGCGAACACTGAAGCTTTCTTT. The variable domain in full, completed from reference TRBV5-1 and TRBJ1-1, reads KAGVTQTPRYLIKTRGQQVTLSCSPISGHRSVSWYQQTPGQGLQFLFEYFSETQRNKGNFPGRFSGRQFSNSRSEMNVSTLELGDSALYLCASSLEGANTEAFFGQGTRLTVV.

The chain combines TRBV12-5 with TRBJ2-4; TRBD2 aligns across 11 bases. The CDR3 sequence is 17 residues long. V trimming: 2 bases; J trimming: 9 bases; junction bases outside the gene matches: 12. The germline V gene has CDR1 LGHNT and CDR2 FRNRAP. The CDR3 is CASGLPTHSGRASIQYF. The DNA of the CDR3 is TGTGCTAGTGGTTTGCCAACCCATAGCGGGAGGGCCTCCATTCAGTACTTC.

This rearrangement joins TRBV27 to TRBJ1-3; D is ambiguous. Looked up from germline, CDR1 is MNHEY and CDR2 is SMNVEV (reference sequence). The CDR3 has 16 amino acids. V lost 5 bases, J lost 0 bases, and 14 bases lay in between. The CDR3 DNA reads TGTGCCAGCAGTCCCTACAGCCTGAGCTCTGGAAACACCATATATTTT. Its translation is CASSPYSLSSGNTIYF.

V usage is TRBV5-1 and J usage is TRBJ2-5; 9 bases map to TRBD1. CDR1 is SGHRS, CDR2 YFSETQ, per germline. J lost 0 bases, V lost 2 bases, and 5 bases had no gene match. The CDR3 has 16 amino acids. This CDR3 reads CASSFRQGGNQETQYF. CDR3 nucleotide sequence: TGCGCCAGCAGCTTCCGACAGGGGGGCAACCAAGAGACCCAGTACTTC.

J is TRBJ2-1 and V is TRBV7-9, with 8 bases identical to TRBD1. The V gene end was trimmed by 1 base and the J gene end by 3 bases; junction bases not matched to a gene: 5. CDR1 and CDR2 (germline): SEHNR, FQNEAQ (reference sequence). This CDR3 spans 16 amino acids. CDR3 DNA sequence: TGTGCCAGCAGCTTAGAGCCCGGACAGGGCTACAATGAGCAGTTCTTC. Translated, it gives CASSLEPGQGYNEQFF.

The chain uses TRBV21-1 and TRBJ1-2; the table's TRBD1 call for D was not verified on the DNA. TRBV21-1 is marked as a pseudogene. The CDR3 spans 15 residues. In DNA, the CDR3 is TGTGCCAGTTCACCGCTGGGGCAGGGGGCGAATGGCTACACCTTC. Protein: CASSPLGQGANGYTF.

V is TRBV5-4 and J is TRBJ2-3; possibly TRBD2 for D (7 bases). The CDR3 extends over 15 amino acids. Germline CDR1 and CDR2: SGHNT and YYREEE (reference sequence). V was pared by 1 base and J by 6 bases, with 15 bases between. This CDR3 reads CASSLLGGPSDTQYF. CDR3 DNA sequence: TGTGCCAGCAGCTTGTTGGGGGGGCCCTCTGATACGCAGTATTTT.

The chain joins TRBV2 to TRBJ2-3, with TRBD1 as a possible D gene (5 bases). V shed 4 bases and J shed 1 base, with 9 bases lying between them. The CDR3 is made up of 14 amino acids. Germline assignment: CDR1 SNHLY and CDR2 FYNNEI. The CDR3 DNA reads TGTGCCAGCAGTGGATCGACAGGCACAGATACGCAGTATTTT. Amino acid sequence: CASSGSTGTDTQYF. Combining the CDR3 with reference TRBV2 and TRBJ2-3 gives the whole variable domain EPEVTQTPSHQVTQMGQEVILRCVPISNHLYFYWYRQILGQKVEFLVSFYNNEISEKSEIFDDQFSVERPDGSNFTLKIRSTKLEDSAMYFCASSGSTGTDTQYFGPGTRLTVL.

J is TRBJ2-7 and V is TRBV4-2; 10 nucleotides agree with TRBD2. Germline-derived CDR1 and CDR2 are LGHNA and YNFKEQ. J gave up 2 bases and V 4 bases, and 8 bases lay outside the gene matches. The CDR3 is 16 residues long. CDR3 DNA: TGTGCCAGCAGCCTTACTAGCGGGGACCCCACCTACGAGCAGTACTTC. This encodes CASSLTSGDPTYEQYF.

The chain combines TRBV9 with TRBJ1-3; 7 nucleotides line up with TRBD1. Germline V gene lookup returns CDR1 SGDLS and CDR2 YYNGEE. V dropped 1 base and J dropped 0; count of bases not matched to a gene: 13. This CDR3 spans 19 amino acids. The CDR3 bases are TGTGCCAGCAGCGTAAGCGGGGGGGACAGCACCTCCTCTGGAAACACCATATATTTT. Protein product: CASSVSGGDSTSSGNTIYF.

This chain joins TRBV29-1 and TRBJ2-5; a weak D match, TRBD1 (5 bases). The V end lost 7 bases, the J end lost 5 bases, and 14 bases lay between the germline ends. The CDR3 runs 12 residues. Germline V gene lookup returns CDR1 SQVTM and CDR2 ANQGSEA. This CDR3 reads CSARPPGETQYF. CDR3 nucleotide sequence: TGCAGCGCTCGGCCACCAGGGGAGACCCAGTACTTC.

CDR3 nucleotide sequence: TGTGCCAGTAAGGGCAGGGTGAACACTGAAGCTTTCTTT. This sequence encodes CASKGRVNTEAFF. This chain uses TRBV19 with TRBJ1-1; a possible D gene is TRBD1 (5 bases). With 7 bases removed from V and 0 bases from J, the gap between germline ends came to 9 bases. The CDR3 has 13 residues. Germline CDR1 and CDR2: LNHDA and SQIVND (reference sequence).

There are a few counts of this clone. The rearrangement links TRBV7-8 to TRBJ2-2, with 7 bases fitting TRBD1. CDR3 size: 18 residues. V lost 3 bases and J lost 6; bases outside the gene matches: 16. Germline V gene sequence: CDR1 SGHVS, CDR2 FQNEAQ. The CDR3 region has the DNA TGTGCCAGCAGCTTGGACAGGTTTCCCTTCCTTTGGTCCGGGGAGCTGTTTTTT. It encodes CASSLDRFPFLWSGELFF.

This sequence joins TRBV14 and TRBJ2-2; D may be TRBD1 (6 bases). V dropped 4 bases and J dropped 1 base, with 7 bases sitting between them. Germline V CDR1 and CDR2: SGHDN, FVKESK. The CDR3 loop spans 14 amino acids. The CDR3 loop is CASSLTGNTGELFF. CDR3 in DNA: TGTGCCAGCAGCCTGACAGGGAACACCGGGGAGCTGTTTTTT.

The chain combines TRBV2 with TRBJ1-5; D is unresolved. Trimming took off 4 bases at V and 5 bases at J, with 6 bases between the two ends. The CDR3 extends over 12 amino acids. Germline CDR1 is SNHLY and CDR2 is FYNNEI. The CDR3 bases are TGTGCCAGCAGTGTGGCTTATCAGCCCCAGCATTTT. Encoded protein: CASSVAYQPQHF.